This T cell receptor (beta chain) is drawn from a study of preoperative IRX-2 immunotherapy in early breast cancer. Here immunoSEQ multiplex PCR was the method, and the copy in TCRdb shows in-frame clones only, minus some. This sample carries roughly 93,000 clones, 70% to 90% of them seen once, and the ten largest clones take roughly 1.9%. The germline V and J ends were trimmed by 6 bases and 10 bases, with 27 bases remaining between them. CDR3 length equals 16 residues. The germline V gene encodes CDR1 MNHGY and CDR2 SAAAGT. Treatment reported: preoperative locoregional IRX-2 cytokine immunotherapy. Patients received preoperative, locoregional IRX-2 cytokine immunotherapy in a phase Ib study.

The origin of this receptor is a human donor with breast cancer. Sequencing used tumor tissue, obtained after IRX-2 immunotherapy. The chain combines TRBV6-8 with TRBJ1-2, with D unresolved. The CDR3 reads CASSPGSLGGRADYTF. In DNA, the CDR3 is TGTGCCAGCAGCCCAGGATCCTTGGGAGGCCGGGCTGACTACACCTTC.